What follows are 20 T cell receptor beta chains derived from one specimen sequenced in a study of CD8 T cells in ankylosing spondylitis. The antigens of these receptors remain unknown. TCRdb re-analysed the 5' RACE reads in MiXCR, keeping a single row per CDR3 protein. The sample yields 200,000 to 250,000 distinct CDR3 sequences, roughly 18% seen once. Whole-study results and caveats: In ankylosing spondylitis blood, a motif of roughly 8 highly homologous TCR beta variants appeared characteristic.

Input material: blood, either unsorted or a sorted T cell fraction (not recorded which). These receptor sequences come from a male donor with ankylosing spondylitis.

The chain links TRBV7-2 to TRBJ2-1; D gene unclear. The CDR3 extends over 13 amino acids. Germline V CDR1 and CDR2: SGHTA, FQGNSA. Trimming pared 2 bases from V and 1 base from J, leaving 3 bases between. The CDR3 protein is CASSLISYNEQFF. The CDR3 DNA follows: TGTGCCAGCAGCTTAATTTCCTACAATGAGCAGTTCTTC.

The V call is TRBV5-1, the J call TRBJ2-5; unclear D gene. The V gene's germline CDR1 is SGHRS and CDR2 YFSETQ. The CDR3 runs 14 residues. Trimming cost V 0 bases and J 5 bases, with 11 bases left between them. In DNA, the CDR3 is TGCGCCAGCAGCTTGGTTGGAGATCCCGAGACCCAGTACTTC. It encodes CASSLVGDPETQYF.

The chain recombines TRBV2 with TRBJ2-1; tentatively, D is TRBD1 (5 bases). Deletions cut 4 bases from V and 0 bases from J, with 10 bases between. Germline values: CDR1 SNHLY, CDR2 FYNNEI. This CDR3 region has 15 residues. This CDR3 reads CASSGGISSYNEQFF. CDR3 coding DNA: TGTGCCAGCAGTGGGGGCATTAGCTCCTACAATGAGCAGTTCTTC.

The table lists this clonotype with a few counts. The chain employs TRBV5-6 and TRBJ2-2; TRBD2 aligns across 16 bases. V shed 4 bases and J 6 bases; nucleotides not matched to a gene: 3. CDR1 and CDR2 (germline): SGHDT, YYEEEE. This CDR3 is 16 amino acids long. CDR3 protein: CASSTGLAGGAGELFF. CDR3 DNA: TGTGCCAGCAGCACGGGACTAGCGGGAGGGGCCGGGGAGCTGTTTTTT.

The genes are TRBV4-1 and TRBJ2-3; 9 bases fit TRBD2. Germline V gives CDR1 MGHRA, CDR2 YSYEKL. The CDR3 is 15 residues long. V gave up 3 bases and J gave up 3 bases; unmatched junction bases: 4. The CDR3 bases are TGCGCCAGCAGCCATCGGACTAGCGATACAGATACGCAGTATTTT. Encoded protein: CASSHRTSDTDTQYF.

This sequence joins TRBV28 and TRBJ2-7; D is ambiguous. The ends were cut back, 5 bases at V and 0 bases at J, with 8 bases in the middle. This CDR3 comprises 13 residues. Germline-derived CDR1 and CDR2 are MDHEN and SYDVKM. This CDR3 is CASSVASSYEQYF. Written as DNA, the CDR3 is TGTGCCAGCAGTGTGGCGAGCTCCTACGAGCAGTACTTC.

This clonotype was observed a handful of times. The chain uses TRBV10-3 and TRBJ2-5, with unresolved D. Trimming cost V 3 bases and J 4 bases, with 12 bases left between them. Germline CDR1 and CDR2: ENHRY and SYGVKD. This CDR3 spans 14 amino acids. The CDR3 here is CAISDRPLPETQYF. CDR3 nucleotide sequence: TGTGCCATCAGTGACAGGCCTCTCCCAGAGACCCAGTACTTC.

The gene calls are TRBV11-1 and TRBJ1-4; 7 bases agree with TRBD1. This CDR3 spans 18 amino acids. Looked up from germline, CDR1 is SGHAT and CDR2 is FQDESV (reference sequence). The junction had 8 bases not matched to a gene; V was cut back by 1 base and J by 0 bases. The CDR3 DNA reads as TGTGCCAGCAGCTTAGGGACAGGTTTTCTTCCAACTAATGAAAAACTGTTTTTT. It translates to CASSLGTGFLPTNEKLFF. Full variable domain (rest looked up from reference TRBV11-1 and TRBJ1-4): EAEVAQSPRYKITEKSQAVAFWCDPISGHATLYWYRQILGQGPELLVQFQDESVVDDSQLPKDRFSAERLKGVDSTLKIQPAELGDSAMYLCASSLGTGFLPTNEKLFFGSGTQLSVL.

This clonotype showed up just a few times. The V and J genes are TRBV4-1 and TRBJ1-6; no clear D. There are 13 residues in the CDR3. V was cut by 0 bases and J by 9 bases, with 6 bases left in between. The germline V gene encodes CDR1 MGHRA and CDR2 YSYEKL. The CDR3 sequence: CASSQDSGSPLHF. The CDR3 DNA reads TGCGCCAGCAGCCAAGATAGTGGTTCACCCCTCCACTTT.

V usage is TRBV4-1 and J usage is TRBJ1-4; 7 bases match TRBD1. The ends lost 2 bases at V and 8 bases at J; junction bases unmatched: 8. The length of the CDR3 is 15 residues. Germline CDR1 MGHRA, CDR2 YSYEKL. The CDR3 reads CASSQSTGLVEKLFF. As DNA, the CDR3 is TGCGCCAGCAGCCAATCGACAGGGTTAGTCGAAAAACTGTTTTTT.

The chain is built from TRBV6-2 or TRBV6-3 and TRBJ2-3; D is possibly TRBD2 (6 bases). The V gene lost 2 bases and the J gene lost 2 bases, with 17 bases spanning the gap. Germline V lookup: CDR1 MNHEY, CDR2 SVGEGT. There are 17 residues in the CDR3. The CDR3: CASSYTPLRDPTDTQYF. CDR3 sequence (DNA): TGTGCCAGCAGTTACACTCCCTTGCGGGACCCCACAGATACGCAGTATTTT.

The chain has TRBV15 and TRBJ2-1, with D maybe TRBD2 (5 bases). The V gene's germline CDR1 is LNHNV and CDR2 YYDKDF (reference sequence). The germline V and J ends were trimmed by 0 bases and 7 bases, with 22 bases remaining between them. The CDR3 has 18 residues. The CDR3 loop reads CATSRDHPGSAVGNEQFF. The CDR3 DNA reads as TGTGCCACCAGCAGAGATCACCCGGGGAGTGCGGTAGGGAATGAGCAGTTCTTC.

The chain employs TRBV15 and TRBJ1-1; 12 bases agree with TRBD1. Unmatched junction bases numbered 0, after V lost 5 bases and J lost 2 bases. CDR3 length equals 14 residues. CDR1 and CDR2 from the germline V gene are LNHNV and YYDKDF (reference sequence). The CDR3 reads CATSGTGGNTEAFF. The CDR3 DNA follows: TGTGCCACCAGCGGGACAGGGGGCAACACTGAAGCTTTCTTT.

The table lists this clonotype with many counts. The CDR3: CATTTTYYNEQFF. CDR3 nucleotide sequence: TGTGCCACCACGACTACCTACTACAATGAGCAGTTCTTC. The chain combines TRBV12-3 or TRBV12-4 with TRBJ2-1, with TRBD2 as a possible D gene (5 bases). CDR3 length equals 13 residues. Trimming left V 10 bases short and J 3 bases short, with 13 bases between.

This sequence joins TRBV27 and TRBJ2-7; possible D gene TRBD2, 7 bases. Germline V gene data show CDR1 as MNHEY and CDR2 as SMNVEV (reference sequence). Trimming took 5 bases from V and 1 from J, leaving 18 bases between them. CDR3 size: 16 residues. The CDR3, as DNA: TGTGCCAGCAGTCCGTCCCGGGGGGCGCTTTCCTACGAGCAGTACTTC. This encodes CASSPSRGALSYEQYF.

The rearrangement uses TRBV29-1 and TRBJ1-1; D unclear. The CDR3 is made up of 12 amino acids. Trimming removed 4 bases from V and 6 bases from J, with 12 bases in between. Germline CDR1 and CDR2: SQVTM and ANQGSEA. The CDR3 DNA reads as TGCAGCGTTGGAGGGATCCCAGCTGAAGCTTTCTTT. Its protein is CSVGGIPAEAFF.

The rearrangement uses TRBV7-8 and TRBJ2-1; 9 bases align to TRBD1. The junction had 6 bases not matched to a gene; V was cut back by 1 base and J by 8 bases. This CDR3 region has 15 residues. In germline, CDR1 is SGHVS, CDR2 FQNEAQ. CDR3 residues: CASSLGTGVVHEQFF. Written as DNA, the CDR3 is TGTGCCAGCAGCTTAGGGACAGGGGTTGTACATGAGCAGTTCTTC.

Only a few counts were recorded for this clonotype. The chain carries TRBV6-5 and TRBJ2-1; D unresolved. From germline, CDR1 is MNHEY and CDR2 SVGAGI. This CDR3 has 15 residues. Trimming stripped 2 bases from V and 6 bases from J, with 14 bases between. The CDR3 nucleotides are TGTGCCAGCAGTTACACCCCCGATGGGGTCAATGAGCAGTTCTTC. As protein: CASSYTPDGVNEQFF.

V gene TRBV6-1 combines with J gene TRBJ1-1; D uncertain. Per the germline V gene, CDR1 is MNHNS and CDR2 is SASEGT. The germline V and J ends were trimmed by 3 bases and 4 bases, with 9 bases remaining between them. This CDR3 spans 13 amino acids. The CDR3: CASSESQFTEAFF. The CDR3 nucleotides are TGTGCCAGCAGTGAGAGTCAGTTCACTGAAGCTTTCTTT.

This clonotype was seen a handful of times. The chain employs TRBV11-2 and TRBJ2-1; D is ambiguous. V was pared by 3 bases and J by 3 bases, with 21 bases between. This CDR3 is 18 amino acids long. Germline assignment: CDR1 SGHAT and CDR2 FQNNGV. CDR3 sequence: CASSFQQPVVTDYNEQFF. As DNA, the CDR3 is TGTGCCAGCAGCTTCCAGCAACCAGTAGTTACCGACTACAATGAGCAGTTCTTC.